A single sample gave rise to the 22 T cell receptor beta chains below, sequenced in a study of T-cell memory formation after mild COVID-19. Using its own MiXCR run on the 5' RACE reads, TCRdb lists one record per CDR3 protein. The sample lists around 55,000 distinct CDR3 sequences; more than 8% were seen once. Sequenced: PBMCs or a T cell subset sorted from them (not recorded which). The receptor set was obtained from a man younger than 35 who had mild COVID-19 (a few samples of this study predate the infection). Cell type and time point are not known.

This clonotype was detected a few times. CDR3 loop: CASSWATGRETQYF. The CDR3 DNA reads TGTGCCAGCAGCTGGGCGACAGGGCGAGAGACCCAGTACTTC. The gene calls are TRBV5-6 and TRBJ2-5; 7 bases map to TRBD1. The CDR3 sequence is 14 residues long. Germline V gene sequence: CDR1 SGHDT, CDR2 YYEEEE. J lost 4 bases, V lost 3 bases, and 6 bases had no gene match.

This clonotype appeared a few times. This rearrangement joins TRBV7-2 to TRBJ2-5; D remains unclear. The V end lost 2 bases, the J end lost 2 bases, and 9 bases lay between the germline ends. CDR3 size: 14 residues. The germline V gene has CDR1 SGHTA and CDR2 FQGNSA. The CDR3 region is CASSLNNNQETQYF. The CDR3 nucleotides are TGTGCCAGCAGCTTAAACAACAATCAAGAGACCCAGTACTTC.

The chain carries TRBV7-3 and TRBJ2-7; no firm D call. V was clipped by 2 bases and J by 9 bases, with 2 bases between them. Per the germline V gene, CDR1 is SGHTA and CDR2 is FQGTGA. The CDR3 consists of 9 residues. The CDR3 nucleotides are TGTGCCAGCAGCTTAGGGCAGTACGTC. Amino acid sequence: CASSLGQYV.

This clonotype was recorded at least ten times. J is TRBJ2-5 and V is TRBV5-1; no reliable D call. Germline V gives CDR1 SGHRS, CDR2 YFSETQ. The CDR3 is 11 residues long. V dropped 2 bases and J dropped 5 bases, with 4 bases sitting between them. CDR3 in DNA: TGCGCCAGCAGCTTCGACGAGACCCAGTACTTC. Amino acid sequence: CASSFDETQYF.

Ten or more counts support this clonotype. CDR3 sequence reads: CASRPGRSNSYEQYF. The CDR3 nucleotides are TGTGCCAGCAGACCTGGACGGTCCAACTCCTACGAGCAGTACTTC. The J gene is TRBJ2-7, the V gene TRBV6-1; D is unresolved. Germline V gives CDR1 MNHNS, CDR2 SASEGT. V dropped 6 bases and J dropped 0 bases, with 15 bases sitting between them. The CDR3 is 15 residues long.

In its sample, this clonotype was seen many times. The V gene is TRBV5-1, the J gene TRBJ2-2; 8 bases line up with TRBD1. From germline, CDR1 is SGHRS and CDR2 YFSETQ. This CDR3 region has 15 residues. The junction had 3 bases not matched to a gene; V was cut back by 2 bases and J by 3 bases. The CDR3 sequence is CASSFTGGDTGELFF. In DNA, the CDR3 is TGCGCCAGCAGCTTCACAGGGGGTGACACCGGGGAGCTGTTTTTT.

In this sample, this clonotype turned up many times. V gene TRBV6-2 or TRBV6-3 combines with J gene TRBJ2-3; TRBD1 is a possible D gene (6 bases). V was cut by 2 bases and J by 9 bases, with 18 bases left in between. Germline values: CDR1 MNHEY, CDR2 SVGEGT. This CDR3 is built from 15 residues. The CDR3 DNA is TGTGCCAGCAGTTACGAAGGGGGAACCCCAGGGACGCAGTATTTT. It is translated as CASSYEGGTPGTQYF.

This clonotype has just a few counts. This rearrangement joins TRBV6-5 to TRBJ2-3, with D hard to call. Germline assignment: CDR1 MNHEY and CDR2 SVGAGI. V was trimmed by 0 bases and J by 2 bases, leaving 9 bases between them. This CDR3 comprises 15 residues. CDR3 nucleotides: TGTGCCAGCAGTTACTCAGGTACCTCCACAGATACGCAGTATTTT. Translating it yields CASSYSGTSTDTQYF.

CDR3 nucleotide sequence: TGTGCCAGCAGCTTAGGCGGCGGCTGGGCAGATACGCAGTATTTT. It is translated as CASSLGGGWADTQYF. The V gene is TRBV7-2, the J gene TRBJ2-3, with D uncertain. Germline V gene data show CDR1 as SGHTA and CDR2 as FQGNSA. V shed 1 base and J shed 4 bases, with 12 bases lying between them. This CDR3 is built from 15 residues.

This chain uses TRBV10-1 with TRBJ2-2, with D tentatively TRBD2 (6 bases). The CDR3 spans 15 residues. Trimming took off 3 bases at V and 0 bases at J, with 8 bases between the two ends. CDR1 is WNHNN, CDR2 SYGVQD, per germline (reference sequence). Here the CDR3 reads CASSDGGSNTGELFF. The DNA of the CDR3 is TGCGCCAGCAGTGACGGGGGATCGAACACCGGGGAGCTGTTTTTT.

In this sample, this clonotype turned up many times. The chain combines TRBV25-1 with TRBJ2-7, with TRBD1 matching 8 bases. CDR3 length: 14 residues. Germline V gene sequence: CDR1 MGHDK, CDR2 SYGVNS. The V and J ends lost 4 bases and 2 bases, in that order; junction bases with no gene match: 4. The CDR3 is CASSADRGTYEQYF. The CDR3 DNA reads TGTGCCAGCAGTGCCGACAGGGGAACCTACGAGCAGTACTTC.

The chain has TRBV20-1 and TRBJ1-5; D unresolved. The CDR3 contains 12 residues. With 5 bases removed from V and 4 bases from J, the gap between germline ends came to 9 bases. From germline, CDR1 is DFQATT and CDR2 SNEGSKA (reference sequence). CDR3 in amino acids: CSARGRNQPQHF. CDR3 in DNA: TGCAGTGCTCGAGGTCGGAATCAGCCCCAGCATTTT.

The chain has TRBV6-2 or TRBV6-3 and TRBJ2-3, with 7 bases fitting TRBD2. V lost 2 bases to trimming and J lost 7 bases; unmatched junction nucleotides: 3. Germline assignment: CDR1 MNHEY and CDR2 SVGEGT. This CDR3 region has 13 residues. This chain's CDR3 is CASSYMGLNTQYF. Here the CDR3 DNA reads TGTGCCAGCAGTTACATGGGACTAAATACGCAGTATTTT.

The chain links TRBV7-2 to TRBJ1-5, with no clear D. V gave up 1 base and J gave up 6 bases, with 4 bases separating them. The germline V gene encodes CDR1 SGHTA and CDR2 FQGNSA. The CDR3 loop spans 12 amino acids. CDR3 sequence (DNA): TGTGCCAGCAGCTTAGACATTCAGCCCCAGCATTTT. Its protein product is CASSLDIQPQHF.

This clonotype was recorded at least ten times. The J gene is TRBJ1-1, the V gene TRBV6-5; maybe TRBD1 (6 bases). The germline gives CDR1 MNHEY, CDR2 SVGAGI. The CDR3 is 13 residues long. The germline V and J ends were trimmed by 0 bases and 4 bases, with 6 bases remaining between them. CDR3 in amino acids: CASSYSGGTEAFF. As DNA, the CDR3 is TGTGCCAGCAGTTACTCAGGGGGCACTGAAGCTTTCTTT.

This clonotype occurred many times. J is TRBJ2-5 and V is TRBV18; D is ambiguous. V was pared by 4 bases and J by 4 bases, with 7 bases between. CDR1 and CDR2 (germline): KGHSH, LQKENI. This CDR3 has 12 residues. CDR3 sequence: CASSHPLETQYF. As DNA, the CDR3 is TGTGCCAGCTCACACCCCCTAGAGACCCAGTACTTC.

J is TRBJ1-1 and V is TRBV5-1; D gene unclear. V lost 4 bases and J 5 bases, leaving 18 bases between the germline ends. Germline values: CDR1 SGHRS, CDR2 YFSETQ. The CDR3 runs 15 residues. The CDR3 loop is CASSPSGRSETEAFF. The CDR3 DNA is TGCGCCAGCAGCCCCTCGGGAAGGAGCGAGACTGAAGCTTTCTTT.

This clonotype was recorded a few times. The genes are TRBV12-3 or TRBV12-4 and TRBJ2-4; tentatively, D is TRBD2 (8 bases). The CDR3 spans 20 residues. V was cut by 5 bases and J by 0 bases, with 26 bases left in between. CDR3: CASSLGGAFQGVIAKNIQYF. Here the CDR3 DNA reads TGTGCCAGCAGTCTCGGGGGGGCCTTCCAGGGGGTAATAGCCAAAAACATTCAGTACTTC.

In this sample, this clonotype turned up a few times. The rearrangement links TRBV11-3 to TRBJ2-1; TRBD2 is a possible D gene (7 bases). CDR3 length: 15 residues. Germline V gene data show CDR1 as SGHNT and CDR2 as YENEEA. V lost 4 bases, J lost 4 bases, and 14 bases lay in between. CDR3: CASSSRGAQYNEQFF. For the CDR3, the DNA is TGTGCCAGCAGCTCTCGGGGGGCCCAATACAATGAGCAGTTCTTC.

This clonotype was seen many times. The DNA for the CDR3 is TGTGCCAGCAGCCAAGACTGGGGCGGAGAGACCCAGTACTTC. Amino acid sequence: CASSQDWGGETQYF. J is TRBJ2-5 and V is TRBV4-2; a weak D match, TRBD1 (5 bases). CDR3 length: 14 residues. The germline CDR1 and CDR2 sequences are LGHNA and YNFKEQ. V shed 0 bases and J shed 4 bases, with 9 bases lying between them.

This clonotype was detected ten times or more. The gene calls are TRBV12-3 or TRBV12-4 and TRBJ2-5, with 10 bases identical to TRBD2. J gave up 2 bases and V 7 bases, and 7 bases lay outside the gene matches. The CDR3 runs 15 residues. The DNA for the CDR3 is TGTGCCAGCACCCTTAGCGGGGGGATACAAGAGACCCAGTACTTC. This translates into CASTLSGGIQETQYF.

V usage is TRBV7-2 and J usage is TRBJ1-5, with 7 positions matching TRBD1. The CDR3 is made up of 13 amino acids. The germline gives CDR1 SGHTA, CDR2 FQGNSA. The ends lost 4 bases at V and 7 bases at J; junction bases unmatched: 4. The CDR3 coding sequence is TGTGCCAGCAGCTGGGACAGTTCCCAGCCCCAGCATTTT. The encoded protein is CASSWDSSQPQHF.